Below, one T cell receptor (beta chain) is given with its context. Its antigen is undetermined. Time point of the sample: around 12 months of natalizumab therapy. Multiple sclerosis patients on natalizumab who never developed PML served as longitudinally sampled controls. This entry is derived from a study of multiple sclerosis patients with progressive multifocal leukoencephalopathy. General study results and limits: Clones expanded at PML were already present before and during natalizumab. Preferential TRBV-TRBJ pairings or common gene usage were not detected at PML.

The CDR3 spans 13 residues. Germline V gives CDR1 SGHTA, CDR2 FQGNSA. Deletions cut 8 bases from V and 0 bases from J, with 10 bases between. The table came from immunoSEQ multiplex PCR; TCRdb's copy has only in-frame clones and leaves some out. The sample has about 25,000 clones, roughly 90% seen once. This TCR was recovered from a young man with multiple sclerosis. The sequencing here drew on PBMCs, taken from a patient treated with natalizumab. V is TRBV7-2 and J is TRBJ1-1, with D possibly being TRBD1 (6 bases). The CDR3 region is CASAGQMNTEAFF. The CDR3 DNA reads as TGTGCCAGCGCTGGACAGATGAACACTGAAGCTTTCTTT. The full variable domain, completed using reference TRBV7-2 and TRBJ1-1, is GAGVSQSPSNKVTEKGKDVELRCDPISGHTALYWYRQSLGQGLEFLIYFQGNSAPDKSGLPSDRFSAERTGGSVSTLTIQRTQQEDSAVYLCASAGQMNTEAFFGQGTRLTVV.